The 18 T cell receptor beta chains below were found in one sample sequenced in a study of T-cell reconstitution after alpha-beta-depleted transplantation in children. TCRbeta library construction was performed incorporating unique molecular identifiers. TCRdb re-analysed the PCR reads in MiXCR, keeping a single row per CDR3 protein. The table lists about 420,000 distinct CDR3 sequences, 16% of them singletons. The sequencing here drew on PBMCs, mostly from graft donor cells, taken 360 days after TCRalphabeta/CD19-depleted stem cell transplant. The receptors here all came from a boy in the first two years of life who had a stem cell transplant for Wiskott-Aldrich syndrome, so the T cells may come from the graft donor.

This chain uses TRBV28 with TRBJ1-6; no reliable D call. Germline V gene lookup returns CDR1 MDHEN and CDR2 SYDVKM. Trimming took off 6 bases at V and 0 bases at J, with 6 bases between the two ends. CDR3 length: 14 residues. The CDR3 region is CASSSSSYNSPLHF. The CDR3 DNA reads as TGTGCCAGCAGCAGTAGCTCCTATAATTCACCCCTCCACTTT.

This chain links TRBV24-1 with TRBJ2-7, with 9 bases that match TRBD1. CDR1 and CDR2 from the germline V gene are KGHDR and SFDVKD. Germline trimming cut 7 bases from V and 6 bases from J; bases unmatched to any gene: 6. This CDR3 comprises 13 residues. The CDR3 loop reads CATRAGTGSEQYF. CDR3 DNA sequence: TGTGCCACCAGGGCCGGGACAGGGAGCGAGCAGTACTTC.

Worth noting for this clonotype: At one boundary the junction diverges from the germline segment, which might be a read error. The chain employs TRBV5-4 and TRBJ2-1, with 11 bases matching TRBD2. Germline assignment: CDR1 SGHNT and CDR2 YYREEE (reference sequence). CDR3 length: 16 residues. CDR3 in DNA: TGTGCCAGCAGCCCCCTAGCGGGAGGCGAGTACACTGAGCAGTTCTTC. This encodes CASSPLAGGEYTEQFF.

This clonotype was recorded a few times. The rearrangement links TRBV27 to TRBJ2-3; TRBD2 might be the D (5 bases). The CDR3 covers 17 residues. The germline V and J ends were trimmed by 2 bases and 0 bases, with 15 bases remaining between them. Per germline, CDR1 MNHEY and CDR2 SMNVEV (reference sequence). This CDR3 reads CASSLRRRAASTDTQYF. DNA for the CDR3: TGTGCCAGCAGTTTAAGGCGGCGGGCAGCTAGCACAGATACGCAGTATTTT.

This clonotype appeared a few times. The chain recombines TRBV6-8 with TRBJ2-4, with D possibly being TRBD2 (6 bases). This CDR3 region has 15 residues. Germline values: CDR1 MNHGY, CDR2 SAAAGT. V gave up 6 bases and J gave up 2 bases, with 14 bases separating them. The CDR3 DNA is TGTGCCAGCAGAACCGGGACTCGCACCAAAAACATTCAGTACTTC. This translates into CASRTGTRTKNIQYF.

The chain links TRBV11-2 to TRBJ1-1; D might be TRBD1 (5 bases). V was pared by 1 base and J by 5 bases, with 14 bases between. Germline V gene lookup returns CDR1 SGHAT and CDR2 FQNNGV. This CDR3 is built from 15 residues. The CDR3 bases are TGTGCCAGCAGCTTAGCGAGGGGAAGAAGAACTGAAGCTTTCTTT. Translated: CASSLARGRRTEAFF. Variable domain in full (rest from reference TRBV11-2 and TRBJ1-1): EAGVAQSPRYKIIEKRQSVAFWCNPISGHATLYWYQQILGQGPKLLIQFQNNGVVDDSQLPKDRFSAERLKGVDSTLKIQPAKLEDSAVYLCASSLARGRRTEAFFGQGTRLTVV.

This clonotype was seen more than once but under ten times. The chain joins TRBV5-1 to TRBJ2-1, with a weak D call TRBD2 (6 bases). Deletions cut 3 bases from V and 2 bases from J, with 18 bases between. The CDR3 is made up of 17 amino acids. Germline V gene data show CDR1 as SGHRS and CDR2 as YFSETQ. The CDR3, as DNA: TGCGCCAGCAGCTCTAGGTCTAGGGACTTGACCTACAATGAGCAGTTCTTC. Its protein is CASSSRSRDLTYNEQFF.

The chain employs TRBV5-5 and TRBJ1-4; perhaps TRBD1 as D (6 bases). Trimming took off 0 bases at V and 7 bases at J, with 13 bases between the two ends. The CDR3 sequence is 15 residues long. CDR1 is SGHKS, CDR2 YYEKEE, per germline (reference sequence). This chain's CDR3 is CASSLVGQGIEKLFF. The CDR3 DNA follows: TGTGCCAGCAGCTTGGTAGGCCAGGGGATTGAAAAACTGTTTTTT.

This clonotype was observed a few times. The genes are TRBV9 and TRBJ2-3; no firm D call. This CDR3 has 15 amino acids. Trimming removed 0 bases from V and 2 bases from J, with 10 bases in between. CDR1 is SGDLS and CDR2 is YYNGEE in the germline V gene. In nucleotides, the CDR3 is TGTGCCAGCAGCGTAGGGGTCGGATTCACAGATACGCAGTATTTT. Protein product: CASSVGVGFTDTQYF.

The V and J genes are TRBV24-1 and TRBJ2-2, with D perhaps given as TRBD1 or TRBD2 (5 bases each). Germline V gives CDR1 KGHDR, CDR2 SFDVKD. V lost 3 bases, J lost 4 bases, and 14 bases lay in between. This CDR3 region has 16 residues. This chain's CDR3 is CATSDPTGASTGELFF. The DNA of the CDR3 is TGTGCCACCAGTGATCCGACCGGGGCCTCCACCGGGGAGCTGTTTTTT.

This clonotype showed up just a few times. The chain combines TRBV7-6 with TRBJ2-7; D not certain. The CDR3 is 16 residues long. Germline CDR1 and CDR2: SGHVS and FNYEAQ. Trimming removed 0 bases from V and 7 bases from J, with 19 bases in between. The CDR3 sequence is CASSLALTSAWGEQYF. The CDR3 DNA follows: TGTGCCAGCAGCTTAGCCCTGACATCGGCCTGGGGAGAGCAGTACTTC. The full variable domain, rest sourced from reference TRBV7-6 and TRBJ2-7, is GAGVSQSPRYKVTKRGQDVALRCDPISGHVSLYWYRQALGQGPEFLTYFNYEAQQDKSGLPNDRFSAERPEGSISTLTIQRTEQRDSAMYRCASSLALTSAWGEQYFGPGTRLTVT.

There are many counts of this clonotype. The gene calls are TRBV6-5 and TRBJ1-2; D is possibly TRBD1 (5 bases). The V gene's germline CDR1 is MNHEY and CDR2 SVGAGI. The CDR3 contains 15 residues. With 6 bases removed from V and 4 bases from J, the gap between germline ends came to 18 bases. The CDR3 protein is CASSMTGTRGYGYTF. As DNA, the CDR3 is TGTGCCAGCAGCATGACCGGGACTAGAGGCTATGGCTACACCTTC.

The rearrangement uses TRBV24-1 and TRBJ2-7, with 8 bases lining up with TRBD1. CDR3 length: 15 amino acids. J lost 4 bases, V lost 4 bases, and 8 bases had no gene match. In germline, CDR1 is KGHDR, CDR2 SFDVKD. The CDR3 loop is CATSDRRGQVYEQYF. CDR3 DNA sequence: TGTGCCACCAGTGACCGCCGGGGACAGGTGTACGAGCAGTACTTC.

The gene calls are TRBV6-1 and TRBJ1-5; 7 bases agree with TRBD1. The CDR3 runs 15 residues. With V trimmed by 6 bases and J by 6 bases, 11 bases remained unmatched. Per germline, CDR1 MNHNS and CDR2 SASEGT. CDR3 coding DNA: TGTGCCAGCAGAAACTTCAGGGGGTCGGGTCAGCCCCAGCATTTT. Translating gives CASRNFRGSGQPQHF.

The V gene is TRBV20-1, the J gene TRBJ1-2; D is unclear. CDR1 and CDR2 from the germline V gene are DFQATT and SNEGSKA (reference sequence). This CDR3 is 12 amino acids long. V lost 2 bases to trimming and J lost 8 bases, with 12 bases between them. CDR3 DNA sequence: TGCAGTGCTAGAAGGACCCTAAGGGGCTACACCTTC. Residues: CSARRTLRGYTF.

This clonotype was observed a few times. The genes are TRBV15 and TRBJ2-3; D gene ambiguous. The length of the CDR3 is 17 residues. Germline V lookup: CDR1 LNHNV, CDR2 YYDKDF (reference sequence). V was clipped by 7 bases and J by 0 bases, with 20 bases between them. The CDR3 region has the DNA TGTGCCACCACAAGGCAGCAGGAATTCGCTAGCACAGATACGCAGTATTTT. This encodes CATTRQQEFASTDTQYF.

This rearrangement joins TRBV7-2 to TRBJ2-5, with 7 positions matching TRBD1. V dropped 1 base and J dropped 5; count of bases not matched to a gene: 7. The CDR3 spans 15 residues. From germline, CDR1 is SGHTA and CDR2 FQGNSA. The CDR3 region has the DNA TGTGCCAGCAGCTTAGTGGGACAGAAACTCGAGACCCAGTACTTC. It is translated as CASSLVGQKLETQYF.

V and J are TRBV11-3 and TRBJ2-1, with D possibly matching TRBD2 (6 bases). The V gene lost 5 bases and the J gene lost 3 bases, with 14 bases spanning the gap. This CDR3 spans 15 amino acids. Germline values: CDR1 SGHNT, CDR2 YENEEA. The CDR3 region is CASSPRLVYYNEQFF. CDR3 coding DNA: TGTGCCAGCAGCCCTCGACTAGTTTACTACAATGAGCAGTTCTTC.